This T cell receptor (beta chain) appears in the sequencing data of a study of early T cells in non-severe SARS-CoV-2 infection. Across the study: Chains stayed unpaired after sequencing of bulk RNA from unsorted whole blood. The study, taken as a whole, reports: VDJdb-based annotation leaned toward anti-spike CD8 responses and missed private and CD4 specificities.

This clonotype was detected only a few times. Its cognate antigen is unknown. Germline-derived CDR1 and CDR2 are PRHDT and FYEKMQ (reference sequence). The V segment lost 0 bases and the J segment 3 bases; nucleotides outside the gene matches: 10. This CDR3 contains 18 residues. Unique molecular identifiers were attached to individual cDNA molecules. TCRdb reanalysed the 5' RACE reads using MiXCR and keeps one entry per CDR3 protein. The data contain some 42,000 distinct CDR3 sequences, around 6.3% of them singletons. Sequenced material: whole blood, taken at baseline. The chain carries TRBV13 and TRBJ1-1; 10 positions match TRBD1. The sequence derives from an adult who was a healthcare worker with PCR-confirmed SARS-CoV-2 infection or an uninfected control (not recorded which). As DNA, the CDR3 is TGTGCCAGCAGCTTAGGTTATCCGGGACAGGGGTTGTACACTGAAGCTTTCTTT. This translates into CASSLGYPGQGLYTEAFF.